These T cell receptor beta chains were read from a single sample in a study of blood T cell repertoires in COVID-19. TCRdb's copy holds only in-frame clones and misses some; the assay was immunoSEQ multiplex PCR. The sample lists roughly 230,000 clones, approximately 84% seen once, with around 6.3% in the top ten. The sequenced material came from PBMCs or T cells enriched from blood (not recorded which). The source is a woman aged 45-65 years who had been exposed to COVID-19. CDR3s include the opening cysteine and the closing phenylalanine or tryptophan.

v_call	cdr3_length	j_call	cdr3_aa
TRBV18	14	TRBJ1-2	CASSSRGLDYGYTF
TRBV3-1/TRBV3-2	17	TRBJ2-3	CASSQDPRGGLKDTQYF
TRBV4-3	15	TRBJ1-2	CASSQDWGSNYGYTF
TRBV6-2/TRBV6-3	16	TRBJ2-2	CASSSKRGGSSGELFF
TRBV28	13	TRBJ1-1	CASSRQGGTEAFF
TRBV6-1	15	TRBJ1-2	CASSERVGQGFGYTF
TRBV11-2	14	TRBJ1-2	CASSLAGDNYGYTF
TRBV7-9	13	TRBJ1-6	CASRQSYNSPLHF
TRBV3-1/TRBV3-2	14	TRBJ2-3	CASSPERWTDTQYF
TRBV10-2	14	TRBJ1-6	CASRAGGKTSPLHF
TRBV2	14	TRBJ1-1	CASSPQGMGTEAFF
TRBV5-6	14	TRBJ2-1	CASSEGRAYNEQFF
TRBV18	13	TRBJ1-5	CASSPRDSQPQHF
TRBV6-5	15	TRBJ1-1	CASRPPQVMNTEAFF
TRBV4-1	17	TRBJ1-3	CASSQDYGGSSGNTIYF
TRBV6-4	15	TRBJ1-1	CASSDSGTGDTEAFF
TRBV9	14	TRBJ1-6	CASSAETVNSPLHF
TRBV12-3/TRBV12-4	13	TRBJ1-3	CASRTGGRNTIYF